A single sample is the source of the 9 T cell receptor delta chains below, sequenced in a study of γδ T cells in repeated Plasmodium falciparum infection. TCRdb re-identified clones in the multiplex PCR reads via CATT. The repertoire consists of 45,000 to 60,000 delta-chain clones, with 1.9% occurring once and the leading ten covering approximately 25%. Vgamma9/Vdelta2+ and Vdelta2-negative gammadelta T cells were flow-sorted from PBMC for bulk sequencing. Sequences were obtained from gamma-delta T cells from blood. The receptors originated from a pool of human donors (malaria-infected and uninfected, not separated).

This clone was recorded at least ten times. A far larger clone is off by one base, so a read error is likely. The sample carries other DNA sequences with the same CDR3. This rearrangement joins TRDV1 to TRDJ1, with TRDD3 matching over 9 bases. TCRdb records no J gene; here it was assigned by comparing the DNA to germline. V trimming: 1 base; J trimming: 8 bases; junction bases outside the gene matches: 23. Germline V gives CDR1 TSWWSYY, CDR2 QGS. The CDR3 runs 20 residues. The CDR3 nucleotides are TGTGCTCTTGGGGAACCACTGAGTTTTTGGGGGATAAAAGTTGTGTCGAAACTCATCTTT. Protein product: CALGEPLSFWGIKVVSKLIF.

This clone was observed a handful of times. A far more abundant clone sits one base away, making this likely a read error. The same CDR3 can be traced to other DNA sequences in this sample. The chain is built from TRDV1 and TRDJ1; tentative D call: TRDD3 (8 bases). TCRdb records no J gene; here it was assigned by comparing the DNA to germline. Per germline, CDR1 TSWWSYY and CDR2 QGS. CDR3 length equals 24 residues. The CDR3 DNA sequence: TGTGCCCTGGGCAAATTCCTACTTCTCCCCTGGGGGACAAAAATCCCTAGGTACACCGATAAACTCATCTTT. It translates to CALGKFLLLPWGTKIPRYTDKLIF.

There are a few counts of this clone. The protein TCRdb gives is from a much larger clone and does not agree with this DNA's translation at residue 8, likely a read error; the protein shown here comes from the DNA. The CDR3 nucleotides are TGTGCTCTTGGGGAACTAGAGAGGGTTATTCCCCTATACTGGGGGATCCCGTACACCGATAAACTCATCTTT. Encoded protein: CALGELERVIPLYWGIPYTDKLIF. V usage is TRDV1 and J usage is TRDJ1, with 10 bases lining up with TRDD3. The J gene is not listed in TCRdb, so it was assigned here from a DNA match to germline. Germline-derived CDR1 and CDR2 are TSWWSYY and QGS. The ends lost 0 bases at V and 0 bases at J; junction bases unmatched: 25. This CDR3 contains 24 residues.

This clone was counted between two and nine times. TCRdb's listed protein matches a much larger clone and diverges from this DNA's translation at residue 10, likely through a read error; the protein shown comes from the DNA. The V and J genes are TRDV2 and TRDJ1, with unresolved D. Matching the DNA to germline supplied the J gene, which TCRdb does not give. The CDR3 has 15 residues. Between the trimmed V and J ends, which lost 3 bases and 3 bases, there was a span of 16 bases. CDR1 and CDR2 from the germline V gene are GEAIGNYY and EKD. The CDR3 reads CACDPHPQYADKLIF. CDR3 coding DNA: TGTGCCTGTGACCCTCACCCCCAGTACGCCGATAAACTCATCTTT.

This clone occurred many times. A far larger clone lies a single base away; this is likely a read error. The chain has TRDV1 and TRDJ1, with TRDD3 identical over 7 bases. CDR3 length: 24 residues. Per germline, CDR1 TSWWSYY and CDR2 QGS. The ends lost 2 bases at V and 4 bases at J; junction bases unmatched: 34. The CDR3 is CALGEYFVFSGIAVPVHQVDKLIF. CDR3 sequence (DNA): TGTGCTCTTGGGGAATACTTCGTATTTTCGGGGATAGCCGTCCCAGTACACCAAGTCGATAAACTCATCTTT.

In regard to this clone: This may be a read error, as it is one base from a much larger clone. The chain combines TRDV1 with TRDJ1, with a tentative D call TRDD2 (7 bases). Between the trimmed V and J ends, which lost 3 bases and 6 bases, there was a span of 35 bases. Germline V gene sequence: CDR1 TSWWSYY, CDR2 QGS. The CDR3 loop spans 21 amino acids. DNA of the CDR3: TGTGCTCTTGGGGATCAGCTCCGTTTCCTACGCTATGGTACTGGGAACAATAAACTCATCTTT. Translated, it gives CALGDQLRFLRYGTGNNKLIF.

Ten or more counts support this clone. The protein given by TCRdb reflects a much larger clone and differs at residue 8 from this DNA's translation, likely from a read error; the protein shown is the DNA's translation. J is TRDJ1 and V is TRDV1; tentatively, D is TRDD3 (6 bases). V lost 0 bases and J 6 bases, leaving 26 bases between the germline ends. Germline loops: CDR1 TSWWSYY, CDR2 QGS. The CDR3 consists of 19 residues. Here the CDR3 DNA reads TGTGCTCTTGGGGAACTAGGATCCTCTACCCATTACTGGGTGAATAAACTCATCTTT. Its protein is CALGELGSSTHYWVNKLIF.

This clone was counted ten times or more. TCRdb's protein for this DNA is that of a much larger clone and differs from the translation at residue 17, likely a read error; the protein shown is the DNA translation. CDR3 sequence reads: CACDTVSGGYSGYTDKHIF. As DNA, the CDR3 is TGTGCCTGTGACACCGTTTCTGGGGGATACTCCGGGTACACCGATAAACACATCTTT. The V gene call is TRDV2, and the J gene call is absent; the D segment call TRDD3 is taken from the table without a DNA check. The CDR3 is 19 amino acids. Looked up from germline, CDR1 is GEAIGNYY and CDR2 is EKD.

Notes on this clone: The TCRdb record carries a much larger clone's protein, which differs from this DNA's translation at residue 6; a read error is the likely cause, and the protein listed here is the DNA translation. This chain connects TRDV3 to TRDJ1, with 11 bases aligning to TRDD3. The CDR3 extends over 21 amino acids. Per the germline V gene, CDR1 is TVYSNPD and CDR2 is GDNSRS (reference sequence). V lost 1 base to trimming and J lost 3 bases; unmatched junction nucleotides: 25. CDR3 in amino acids: CAFIIDPRYIGGYAVADKLIF. CDR3 in DNA: TGTGCCTTTATAATTGACCCTCGATACATTGGGGGATACGCTGTAGCCGATAAACTCATCTTT.